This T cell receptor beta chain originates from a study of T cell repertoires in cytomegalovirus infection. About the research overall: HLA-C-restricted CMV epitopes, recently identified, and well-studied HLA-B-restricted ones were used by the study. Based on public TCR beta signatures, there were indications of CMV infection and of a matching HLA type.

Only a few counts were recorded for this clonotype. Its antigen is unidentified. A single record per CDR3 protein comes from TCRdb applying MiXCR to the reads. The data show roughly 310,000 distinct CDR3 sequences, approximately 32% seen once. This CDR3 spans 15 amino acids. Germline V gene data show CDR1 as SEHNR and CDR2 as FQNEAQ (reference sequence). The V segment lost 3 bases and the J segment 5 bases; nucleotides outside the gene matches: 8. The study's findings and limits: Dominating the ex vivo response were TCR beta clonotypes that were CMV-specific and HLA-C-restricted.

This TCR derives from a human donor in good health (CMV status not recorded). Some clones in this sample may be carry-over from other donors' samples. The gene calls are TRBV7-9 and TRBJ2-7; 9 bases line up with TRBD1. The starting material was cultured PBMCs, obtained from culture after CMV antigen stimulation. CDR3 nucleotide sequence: TGTGCCAGCAGCTTCGACAGGGGGAGAAGAAACGAGCAGTACTTC. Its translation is CASSFDRGRRNEQYF.